Sequencing of this TCR beta chain was carried out in a study of OX40 agonist ivuxolimab in advanced cancers. General observations from the study: Patients who responded partially at 0.1-3.0 mg/kg showed clonal expansion ranking among the lowest. CD8+ T cells showed, on average, more clonal expansion than CD4+ cells. In the expanded peripheral T cells, antigen specificity was never determined.

The ends were cut back, 2 bases at V and 0 bases at J, with 7 bases in the middle. The CDR3 has 15 amino acids. The germline CDR1 and CDR2 sequences are KGHSH and LQKENI. Assay used: immunoSEQ multiplex PCR; TCRdb lists only in-frame clones, some missing. The profile shows 50,000 to 65,000 clones, 80% to 90% of them singletons. In regard to this clone: The antigen remains unidentified.

The chain couples TRBV18 to TRBJ2-2; possibly TRBD1 for D (6 bases). The input for sequencing was CD4+ or CD8+ T cells sorted from blood, taken in a trial of the OX40 agonist ivuxolimab. This TCR came from an adult with an advanced solid tumor such as melanoma, head and neck, liver or kidney cancer. This chain's CDR3 is CASSPSGANTGELFF. As DNA, the CDR3 is TGTGCCAGCTCACCATCAGGGGCGAACACCGGGGAGCTGTTTTTT.